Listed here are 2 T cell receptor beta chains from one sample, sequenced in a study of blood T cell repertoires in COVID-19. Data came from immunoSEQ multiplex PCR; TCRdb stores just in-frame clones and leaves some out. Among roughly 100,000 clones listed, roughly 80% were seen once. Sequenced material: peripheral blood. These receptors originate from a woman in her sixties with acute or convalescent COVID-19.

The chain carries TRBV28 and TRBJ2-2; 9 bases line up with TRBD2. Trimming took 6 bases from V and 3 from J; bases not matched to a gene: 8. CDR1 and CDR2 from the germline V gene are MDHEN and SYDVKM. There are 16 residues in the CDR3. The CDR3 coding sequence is TGTGCCAGCAGGCCTAGCGGGACGGGGGACACCGGGGAGCTGTTTTTT. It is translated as CASRPSGTGDTGELFF.

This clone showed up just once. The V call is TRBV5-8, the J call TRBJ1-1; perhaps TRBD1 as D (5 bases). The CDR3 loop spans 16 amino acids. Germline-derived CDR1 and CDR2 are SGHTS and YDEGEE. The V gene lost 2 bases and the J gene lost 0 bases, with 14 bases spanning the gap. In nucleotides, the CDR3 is TGTGCCAGCAGCTTACAGGATTGGTACATGAACACTGAAGCTTTCTTT. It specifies CASSLQDWYMNTEAFF.